What follows are 16 T cell receptor beta chains derived from one specimen sequenced in a study of T cell responses to AZD1222 COVID-19 vaccine. Profiled with immunoSEQ multiplex PCR; TCRdb holds only in-frame clones, not every one. The sample includes some 190,000 clones, approximately 94% of them seen just once. The sequencing used peripheral blood, collected 28 days after the second dose of the MenACWY control vaccine. Source of these receptors: an adult who received the MenACWY meningococcal vaccine as a control.

The rearrangement uses TRBV10-1 and TRBJ2-7, with D perhaps matching TRBD2 (5 bases). The CDR3 covers 15 residues. V lost 6 bases and J lost 1, with 16 bases in between. Per germline, CDR1 WNHNN and CDR2 SYGVQD (reference sequence). The CDR3 is CASRRNRTLSYEQYF. Here the CDR3 DNA reads TGCGCCAGCAGAAGAAACCGGACTTTATCCTACGAGCAGTACTTC.

The rearrangement uses TRBV2 and TRBJ1-1; D is perhaps TRBD1 (6 bases). This CDR3 comprises 14 residues. CDR1 is SNHLY, CDR2 FYNNEI, per germline. V was clipped by 5 bases and J by 5 bases, with 15 bases between them. The CDR3 DNA follows: TGTGCCAGCAGTCCCGACAGGTGGAATACTGAAGCTTTCTTT. Protein sequence: CASSPDRWNTEAFF.

This sequence joins TRBV14 and TRBJ1-6; no firm D call. The CDR3 contains 12 residues. The germline V gene has CDR1 SGHDN and CDR2 FVKESK. Trimming stripped 8 bases from V and 6 bases from J, with 8 bases between. The CDR3 DNA is TGTGCCAGCCGAAGCCCTAATTCACCCCTCCACTTT. Amino acid sequence: CASRSPNSPLHF.

The rearrangement joins TRBV28 to TRBJ1-2; D ambiguous. The CDR3 has 13 residues. Germline loops: CDR1 MDHEN, CDR2 SYDVKM. Trimming shortened V by 5 bases and J by 8 bases, and 15 bases separated the two germline ends. CDR3 DNA sequence: TGTGCCAGCAGTCTCACTAAGGCGGGAGGCTACACCTTC. It is translated as CASSLTKAGGYTF.

The V call is TRBV15, the J call TRBJ1-1; D gene unclear. The CDR3 extends over 14 amino acids. Germline CDR1 reads LNHNV; CDR2 reads YYDKDF (reference sequence). The V and J ends lost 3 bases and 1 base respectively, with 9 bases between them. CDR3 loop: CATSSGRENTEAFF. The CDR3 nucleotides read TGTGCCACCAGCAGCGGGAGGGAGAACACTGAAGCTTTCTTT.

The V and J genes are TRBV5-1 and TRBJ2-1; 9 bases fit TRBD2. CDR3 length equals 14 residues. CDR1 is SGHRS and CDR2 is YFSETQ in the germline V gene. Trimming removed 4 bases from V and 7 bases from J; junction bases left unmatched: 6. CDR3 sequence (DNA): TGCGCCAGCAGCACGACTAGCGGACCGAATGAGCAGTTCTTC. This sequence encodes CASSTTSGPNEQFF.

Points on this clone: This specimen includes other DNA sequences encoding the same CDR3. V is TRBV3-1 (or the pseudogene TRBV3-2) and J is TRBJ2-7, with D possibly being TRBD2 (5 bases). Trimming removed 3 bases from V and 4 bases from J, with 7 bases in between. Germline V gene sequence: CDR1 LGHDT, CDR2 YNNKEL (reference sequence). The CDR3 contains 12 residues. In DNA, the CDR3 is TGTGCCAGCAGCCAGGGGAGTTACGAGCAGTACTTC. This encodes CASSQGSYEQYF.

The CDR3 loop reads CASSQSGGDQPQHF. The DNA of the CDR3 is TGCGCCAGCAGCCAGTCGGGGGGGGACCAGCCCCAGCATTTT. The V call is TRBV4-3, the J call TRBJ1-5, with a tentative D call TRBD1 (5 bases). V lost 3 bases and J lost 7, with 13 bases in between. This CDR3 region has 14 residues. The germline V gene encodes CDR1 LGHNA and CDR2 YSLEER.

This clone was observed once. The chain combines TRBV2 with TRBJ2-5; 15 nucleotides align to TRBD2. Germline CDR1 reads SNHLY; CDR2 reads FYNNEI. Trimming at V came to 4 bases and at J to 5 bases, leaving 5 bases not matched to a gene. The CDR3 has 16 residues. In DNA, the CDR3 is TGTGCCAGCAGTGGGACTAGCGGGGGGGCTCGGGAGACCCAGTACTTC. It specifies CASSGTSGGARETQYF.

A note on this clone: Other DNA sequences of this sample code for an identical CDR3. The chain links TRBV28 to TRBJ1-2; D is unresolved. This CDR3 comprises 13 residues. V dropped 3 bases and J dropped 2 bases, with 7 bases sitting between them. Germline assignment: CDR1 MDHEN and CDR2 SYDVKM. As DNA, the CDR3 is TGTGCCAGCAGTTTGGTAGGGAACTATGGCTACACCTTC. Protein: CASSLVGNYGYTF.

The rearrangement uses TRBV5-8 and TRBJ2-2; D is unresolved. CDR1 and CDR2 from the germline V gene are SGHTS and YDEGEE. V was pared by 7 bases and J by 2 bases, with 15 bases between. The CDR3 loop spans 15 amino acids. The CDR3 bases are TGTGCCAGCCCGAGTTTATGGGGTAACACCGGGGAGCTGTTTTTT. Translation: CASPSLWGNTGELFF.

The rearrangement uses TRBV7-9 and TRBJ1-2; maybe TRBD1 (6 bases). The V gene lost 5 bases and the J gene lost 6 bases, with 16 bases spanning the gap. The length of the CDR3 is 14 residues. CDR1 SEHNR and CDR2 FQNEAQ come from the germline V gene (reference sequence). The CDR3 region is CASSALRGWDGYTF. As DNA, the CDR3 is TGTGCCAGCAGCGCCCTCAGGGGCTGGGATGGCTACACCTTC.

The chain links TRBV27 to TRBJ2-3; a weak D match, TRBD1 (6 bases). The CDR3 is 13 amino acids. Trimming removed 6 bases from V and 6 bases from J, with 13 bases in between. Germline CDR1 MNHEY, CDR2 SMNVEV (reference sequence). The CDR3 sequence: CASRRQGRDTQYF. The CDR3 DNA is TGTGCCAGCAGGAGGCAGGGGCGGGATACGCAGTATTTT.

The rearrangement joins TRBV18 to TRBJ2-3, with D possibly TRBD2 on 5 matching bases. CDR1 and CDR2 from the germline V gene are KGHSH and LQKENI. Trimming took off 3 bases at V and 1 base at J, with 8 bases between the two ends. The CDR3 loop spans 14 amino acids. CDR3 bases: TGTGCCAGCTCACCCCGTAGCGGCACAGATACGCAGTATTTT. Translated: CASSPRSGTDTQYF.

The gene calls are TRBV9 and TRBJ1-2; no reliable D call. V was shortened by 0 bases and J by 6 bases, with 9 bases between the two germline ends. Per germline, CDR1 SGDLS and CDR2 YYNGEE. The CDR3 runs to 13 residues. This CDR3 reads CASSVGGGHGYTF. The CDR3 bases are TGTGCCAGCAGCGTAGGGGGAGGACATGGCTACACCTTC.

This clone was observed a few times. This chain joins TRBV30 and TRBJ1-5, with 8 bases that match TRBD1. CDR1 is GTSNPN and CDR2 is SVGIG in the germline V gene (reference sequence). Trimming took 4 bases from V and 0 from J; bases not matched to a gene: 5. The CDR3 consists of 15 residues. The CDR3 DNA is TGTGCCTGGAACCAGGGACAGGTTAGCAATCAGCCCCAGCATTTT. Protein sequence: CAWNQGQVSNQPQHF.